Here is one TCR beta chain with its context. The sample comes from a study of blood T cells in healthy people across ages. Through a sample-barcoded 5' primer and a J-beta primer mix, a second PCR was run for roughly 7 to 11 cycles. One entry per CDR3 protein, called by TCRdb with MiXCR from the 5' RACE reads. The data contain about 1.4 million distinct CDR3 sequences, approximately 59% of them singletons. This CDR3 region has 16 residues. Germline CDR1 is SNHLY and CDR2 is FYNNEI. V shed 1 base and J shed 4 bases, with 14 bases lying between them. The genes are TRBV2 and TRBJ2-1; D call uncertain. This sequence was found in a man aged 18 to 30 in good health. The sample consisted of blood. This CDR3 reads CASSEGSGGSYNEQFF. Here the CDR3 DNA reads TGTGCCAGCAGTGAAGGGTCAGGTGGGTCTTACAATGAGCAGTTCTTC. Full variable domain (remainder filled in from reference TRBV2 and TRBJ2-1): EPEVTQTPSHQVTQMGQEVILRCVPISNHLYFYWYRQILGQKVEFLVSFYNNEISEKSEIFDDQFSVERPDGSNFTLKIRSTKLEDSAMYFCASSEGSGGSYNEQFFGPGTRLTVL.